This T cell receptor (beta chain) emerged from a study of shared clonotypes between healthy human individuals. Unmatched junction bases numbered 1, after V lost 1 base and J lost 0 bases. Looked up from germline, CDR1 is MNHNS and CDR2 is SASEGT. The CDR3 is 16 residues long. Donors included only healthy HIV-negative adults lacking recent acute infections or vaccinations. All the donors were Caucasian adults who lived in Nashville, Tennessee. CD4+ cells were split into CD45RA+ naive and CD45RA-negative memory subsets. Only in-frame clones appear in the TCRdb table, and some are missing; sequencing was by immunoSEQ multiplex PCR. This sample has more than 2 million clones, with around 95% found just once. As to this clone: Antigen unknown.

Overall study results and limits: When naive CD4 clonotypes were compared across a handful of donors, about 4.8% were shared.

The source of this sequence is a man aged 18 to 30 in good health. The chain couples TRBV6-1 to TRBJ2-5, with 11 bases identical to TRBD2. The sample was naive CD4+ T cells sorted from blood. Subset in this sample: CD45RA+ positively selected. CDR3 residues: CASSEGLAGNQETQYF. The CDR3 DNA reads TGTGCCAGCAGTGAAGGACTAGCGGGGAACCAAGAGACCCAGTACTTC.